This is a list of T cell receptor beta chains from one sample in a study of Ad26.COV2.S vaccination and SARS-CoV-2 variants. Here immunoSEQ multiplex PCR was the method, and the copy in TCRdb shows in-frame clones only, minus some. The sample includes approximately 300,000 clones, 70% to 90% seen only once; the top ten take approximately 1.9%. Material: peripheral blood, obtained in a trial of Ad26.COV2.S vaccine versus placebo. These receptors originate from a person between 18 and 65 years old who received the Ad26.COV2.S COVID-19 vaccine or a placebo. Each CDR3 is given with its conserved first and last residue. Each record gives: V gene, CDR3 protein.

>TRBV13
CASSQLGWGRTYTDTQYF
>TRBV5-1
CASSQVPGTAYTEAFF
>TRBV6-2/TRBV6-3
CASSYFYKAGISSTDTQYF
>TRBV9
CASSVVGGGYTF
>TRBV7-6
CASSLGGIDSVLYGYTF
>TRBV5-4
CASSTWTEETQYF
>TRBV5-1
CASSLVAGGPSEQFF
>TRBV18
CASSPLDRGRGLGTDTQYF
>TRBV5-1
CASSLGGVDTIYF
>TRBV12-5
CASGALDSPLHF
>TRBV19
CARLLAGAHYNEQFF
>TRBV3-1/TRBV3-2
CASSQRGSVQAYEQYF
>TRBV7-2
CASSLRSRELFF
>TRBV12-5
CASGLEGHVGSYNEQFF
>TRBV7-9
CASSSLDREGNEQFF
>TRBV30
CAWSAAGRDGYTF
>TRBV7-9
CASSHNRDSGGIGTEAFF
>TRBV7-3
CASQDRVYNEQFF
>TRBV3-1/TRBV3-2
CASSQADLPQGRNSPLHF
>TRBV6-5
CASTDELNTEAFF
>TRBV5-6
CASSLRAGGKGNQPQHF
>TRBV30
CAWSVRTGLTNEKLFF
>TRBV18
CASSPEVGGGTGELFF
>TRBV6-5
CASSYGTGHGYTF
>TRBV2
CASSPPPMAF
>TRBV18
CASSPQGYTEAFF
>TRBV5-1
CASSFGSPAGRSLAKNIQYF
>TRBV7-2
CASSLVSSYNEQFF
>TRBV5-1
CASSLGGADTDTQYF
>TRBV6-1
CASSERGQGAEYGYTF
>TRBV2
CASSSKHGLTREKLFF
>TRBV4-3
CASSQDSGVGQPQHF
>TRBV4-1
CASSQDGGWGNTEAFF
>TRBV3-1/TRBV3-2
CASSPSRAASNEQFF
>TRBV4-1
CASSQPDRGYTEAFF
>TRBV25-1
CASSARDRGNYGYTF
>TRBV10-3
CAISLTGEVTEAFF
>TRBV5-4
CASSLDGGRTDTQYF
>TRBV6-5
CASSYRASGGAGEQFF
>TRBV23-1
CASSHHNRGTETVCNQPQHF
>TRBV30
CAWSVATGTVNSPLHF
>TRBV19
CASKNEAWGKLRTDTQYF
>TRBV2
CASSRQGGQPQHF